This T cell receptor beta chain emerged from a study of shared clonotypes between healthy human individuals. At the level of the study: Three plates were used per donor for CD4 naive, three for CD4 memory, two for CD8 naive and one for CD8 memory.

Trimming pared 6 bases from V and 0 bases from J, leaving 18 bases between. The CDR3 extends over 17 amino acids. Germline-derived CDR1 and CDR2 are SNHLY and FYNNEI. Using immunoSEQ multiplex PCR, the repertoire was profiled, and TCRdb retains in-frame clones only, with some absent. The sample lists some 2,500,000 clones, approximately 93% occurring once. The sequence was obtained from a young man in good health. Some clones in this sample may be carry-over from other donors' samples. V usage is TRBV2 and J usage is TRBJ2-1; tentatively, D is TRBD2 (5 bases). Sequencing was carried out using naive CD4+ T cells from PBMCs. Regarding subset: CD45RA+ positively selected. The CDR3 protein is CASRETISGDSYNEQFF. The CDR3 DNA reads TGTGCCAGCAGGGAGACAATAAGCGGAGACTCCTACAATGAGCAGTTCTTC.